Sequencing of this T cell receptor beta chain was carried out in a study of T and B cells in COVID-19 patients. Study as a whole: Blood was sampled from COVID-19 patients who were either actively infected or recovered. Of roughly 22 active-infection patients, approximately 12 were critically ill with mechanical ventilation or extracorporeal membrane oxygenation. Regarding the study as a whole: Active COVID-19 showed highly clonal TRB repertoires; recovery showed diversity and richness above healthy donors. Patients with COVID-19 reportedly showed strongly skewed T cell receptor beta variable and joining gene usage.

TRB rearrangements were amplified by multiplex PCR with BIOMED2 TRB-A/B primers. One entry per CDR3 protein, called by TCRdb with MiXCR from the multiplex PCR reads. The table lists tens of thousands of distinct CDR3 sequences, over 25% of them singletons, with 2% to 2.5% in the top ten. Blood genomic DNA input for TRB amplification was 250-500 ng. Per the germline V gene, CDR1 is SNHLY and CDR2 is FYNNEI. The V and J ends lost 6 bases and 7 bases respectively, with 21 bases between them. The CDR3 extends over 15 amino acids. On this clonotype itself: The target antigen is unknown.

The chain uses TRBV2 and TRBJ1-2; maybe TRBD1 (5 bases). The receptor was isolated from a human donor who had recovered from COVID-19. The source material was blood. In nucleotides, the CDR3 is TGTGCCAGCAGGGCAGGGACCGGGCTTGAGGGTGGCTACACCTTC. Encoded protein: CASRAGTGLEGGYTF.